Following are 27 T cell receptor beta chains from one sample sequenced in a study of cytomegalovirus exposure and HLA in healthy donors. PCR used 60 Vbeta primers and 13 Jbeta primers. Sequencing was performed with immunoSEQ multiplex PCR; in TCRdb, only in-frame clones are kept and a portion is missing. The data show roughly 190,000 clones, roughly four fifths seen once. Input material: PBMCs. The receptor source for this set is a man between 18 and 35 years old in good health and CMV-seronegative.

The V call is TRBV28, the J call TRBJ1-2, with 7 bases matching TRBD1. With 0 bases clipped from V and 7 bases from J, the junction kept 2 bases outside the gene matches. CDR3 size: 13 residues. The germline V gene has CDR1 MDHEN and CDR2 SYDVKM. The CDR3 region has the DNA TGTGCCAGCAGTTTATGGACAGGGACTGGCTACACCTTC. This encodes CASSLWTGTGYTF.

This chain links TRBV11-3 with TRBJ2-1, with 9 bases fitting TRBD2. The CDR3 extends over 15 amino acids. Germline V gives CDR1 SGHNT, CDR2 YENEEA. Unmatched junction bases numbered 4, after V lost 1 base and J lost 6 bases. CDR3 amino acids: CASSLGRGGINEQFF. The CDR3 DNA sequence: TGTGCCAGCAGCTTAGGGCGGGGGGGCATCAATGAGCAGTTCTTC. The whole variable domain, remainder taken from reference TRBV11-3 and TRBJ2-1, is EAGVVQSPRYKIIEKKQPVAFWCNPISGHNTLYWYLQNLGQGPELLIRYENEEAVDDSQLPKDRFSAERLKGVDSTLKIQPAELGDSAVYLCASSLGRGGINEQFFGPGTRLTVL.

The V gene is TRBV5-1, the J gene TRBJ2-1; D is perhaps TRBD1 (5 bases). The CDR3 is made up of 12 amino acids. The germline V and J ends were trimmed by 2 bases and 9 bases, with 9 bases remaining between them. CDR1 is SGHRS, CDR2 YFSETQ, per germline. The CDR3 nucleotides read TGCGCCAGCAGCTTTAACCAGGGTGAGCAGTTCTTC. Protein: CASSFNQGEQFF.

The rearrangement uses TRBV23-1 and TRBJ2-1, with D possibly matching TRBD2 (5 bases). TRBV23-1 is flagged as an ORF with uncertain function. V lost 2 bases, J lost 5 bases, and 25 bases lay in between. The CDR3 is made up of 19 amino acids. The CDR3, as DNA: TGCGCCAGCAGTCAAAGACTACGTGGAACTAGGGAGCCCCACAATGAGCAGTTCTTC. Translation gives CASSQRLRGTREPHNEQFF.

The chain uses TRBV7-9 and TRBJ2-1; unclear D gene. The CDR3 contains 13 residues. Germline V CDR1 and CDR2: SEHNR, FQNEAQ (reference sequence). Trimming cost V 8 bases and J 0 bases, with 8 bases left between them. As DNA, the CDR3 is TGTGCCAGCTTTGCGAGCTCCTACAATGAGCAGTTCTTC. This gives the protein CASFASSYNEQFF.

V gene TRBV11-2 combines with J gene TRBJ1-2, with D possibly matching TRBD1 (6 bases). This CDR3 has 13 amino acids. The V gene's germline CDR1 is SGHAT and CDR2 FQNNGV. Deletions cut 0 bases from V and 6 bases from J, with 8 bases between. This CDR3 is CASSLEAGDGYTF. CDR3 DNA sequence: TGTGCCAGCAGCTTAGAGGCAGGGGATGGCTACACCTTC.

The V and J genes are TRBV28 and TRBJ2-7; 13 bases align to TRBD2. Germline V gives CDR1 MDHEN, CDR2 SYDVKM. With 3 bases clipped from V and 2 bases from J, the junction kept 19 bases outside the gene matches. The CDR3 is 21 residues long. CDR3 in DNA: TGTGCCAGCAGTTTGTCGGCTGTTCGGGGACTAGCGGGATGGGGCACCTACGAGCAGTACTTC. Protein: CASSLSAVRGLAGWGTYEQYF. Variable domain in full (rest from reference TRBV28 and TRBJ2-7): DVKVTQSSRYLVKRTGEKVFLECVQDMDHENMFWYRQDPGLGLRLIYFSYDVKMKEKGDIPEGYSVSREKKERFSLILESASTNQTSMYLCASSLSAVRGLAGWGTYEQYFGPGTRLTVT.

This clone was seen just once. V is TRBV5-1 and J is TRBJ2-1; 14 bases align to TRBD2. The CDR3 spans 17 residues. V gave up 4 bases and J gave up 6 bases; unmatched junction bases: 9. The V gene's germline CDR1 is SGHRS and CDR2 YFSETQ. The CDR3 region is CASSQGLAGEIFNEQFF. CDR3 DNA: TGCGCCAGCAGCCAGGGACTAGCGGGGGAGATTTTCAATGAGCAGTTCTTC. Drawing the rest from reference TRBV5-1 and TRBJ2-1, the complete variable domain is KAGVTQTPRYLIKTRGQQVTLSCSPISGHRSVSWYQQTPGQGLQFLFEYFSETQRNKGNFPGRFSGRQFSNSRSEMNVSTLELGDSALYLCASSQGLAGEIFNEQFFGPGTRLTVL.

V gene TRBV18 combines with J gene TRBJ2-2; TRBD1 agrees at 7 bases. Germline lookup yields CDR1 KGHSH and CDR2 LQKENI. The CDR3 has 15 residues. Trimming at V came to 4 bases and at J to 5 bases, leaving 7 bases not matched to a gene. The CDR3 loop reads CASSRETQGTGELFF. CDR3 DNA sequence: TGTGCCAGCTCACGTGAGACACAGGGGACCGGGGAGCTGTTTTTT. Based on the CDR3 plus reference TRBV18 and TRBJ2-2, the full variable domain is NAGVMQNPRHLVRRRGQEARLRCSPMKGHSHVYWYRQLPEEGLKFMVYLQKENIIDESGMPKERFSAEFPKEGPSILRIQQVVRGDSAAYFCASSRETQGTGELFFGEGSRLTVL.

The V gene is TRBV6-1, the J gene TRBJ2-1; 11 nucleotides line up with TRBD2. The CDR3 length is 14 residues. V shed 4 bases and J 5 bases; nucleotides not matched to a gene: 1. Germline values: CDR1 MNHNS, CDR2 SASEGT. CDR3 DNA: TGTGCCAGCAGTGTAGCGGGGGGGCACAATGAGCAGTTCTTC. Protein product: CASSVAGGHNEQFF.

The chain couples TRBV4-1 to TRBJ1-4; the D is unclear. The V gene's germline CDR1 is MGHRA and CDR2 YSYEKL. This CDR3 is built from 13 residues. V was pared by 6 bases and J by 10 bases, with 15 bases between. The CDR3 sequence: CASSVFGERKLFF. CDR3 DNA: TGCGCCAGCAGTGTCTTCGGGGAGCGAAAACTGTTTTTT.

This clone was counted only a few times. V usage is TRBV7-2 and J usage is TRBJ2-1; 11 positions match TRBD2. Looked up from germline, CDR1 is SGHTA and CDR2 is FQGNSA. This CDR3 region has 15 residues. J lost 6 bases, V lost 3 bases, and 4 bases had no gene match. DNA of the CDR3: TGTGCCAGCAGCTTCGTAGCGGGAGGGACCAATGAGCAGTTCTTC. Translating it yields CASSFVAGGTNEQFF.

This clone was seen once. J is TRBJ2-5 and V is TRBV27; tentative D call: TRBD1 (6 bases). The ends were cut back, 6 bases at V and 9 bases at J, with 17 bases in the middle. The CDR3 loop spans 13 amino acids. The germline V gene has CDR1 MNHEY and CDR2 SMNVEV (reference sequence). CDR3 loop: CASSMGDTPPQYF. CDR3 in DNA: TGTGCCAGCAGCATGGGGGACACCCCGCCCCAGTACTTC.

J is TRBJ1-5 and V is TRBV6-1; no reliable D call. CDR1 and CDR2 from the germline V gene are MNHNS and SASEGT. This CDR3 is built from 16 residues. Trimming stripped 3 bases from V and 2 bases from J, with 14 bases between. The CDR3 coding sequence is TGTGCCAGCAGTGACCCTCTTAGGAGTGGCAATCAGCCCCAGCATTTT. As protein: CASSDPLRSGNQPQHF.

This clone was counted once. The V gene is TRBV7-2, the J gene TRBJ2-3; D possibly corresponds to TRBD1 (5 bases). CDR3 size: 12 residues. V dropped 6 bases and J dropped 4 bases, with 8 bases sitting between them. Germline CDR1 reads SGHTA; CDR2 reads FQGNSA. The CDR3 here is CASRSGSDTQYF. For the CDR3, the DNA is TGTGCCAGCAGGTCAGGGTCAGATACGCAGTATTTT. Combining the CDR3 with reference TRBV7-2 and TRBJ2-3 gives the whole variable domain GAGVSQSPSNKVTEKGKDVELRCDPISGHTALYWYRQSLGQGLEFLIYFQGNSAPDKSGLPSDRFSAERTGGSVSTLTIQRTQQEDSAVYLCASRSGSDTQYFGPGTRLTVL.

This chain connects TRBV19 to TRBJ1-6; D is unclear. Per the germline V gene, CDR1 is LNHDA and CDR2 is SQIVND (reference sequence). Between the trimmed V and J ends, which lost 6 bases and 7 bases, there was a span of 19 bases. This CDR3 is built from 16 residues. The CDR3 protein is CASRAIPGMSNSPLHF. CDR3 nucleotides: TGTGCCAGTAGGGCTATTCCAGGAATGTCCAATTCACCCCTCCACTTT.

As regards this clone: The sample carries other DNA sequences with the same CDR3. The chain joins TRBV28 to TRBJ2-3, with D perhaps TRBD2 (6 bases). The CDR3 has 14 amino acids. The germline gives CDR1 MDHEN, CDR2 SYDVKM. The germline V and J ends were trimmed by 6 bases and 1 base, with 11 bases remaining between them. Here the CDR3 DNA reads TGTGCCAGCAGCTTACAGCGGGGCACAGATACGCAGTATTTT. Its translation is CASSLQRGTDTQYF.

The chain links TRBV2 to TRBJ1-6, with D hard to call. With 9 bases removed from V and 7 bases from J, the gap between germline ends came to 13 bases. Germline loops: CDR1 SNHLY, CDR2 FYNNEI. The CDR3 contains 13 residues. CDR3 nucleotide sequence: TGTGCCAGTTCACAAGTCATCAATTCACCCCTCCACTTT. It is translated as CASSQVINSPLHF.

This chain joins TRBV10-3 and TRBJ2-5; 8 nucleotides match TRBD2. The CDR3 has 15 amino acids. CDR1 is ENHRY, CDR2 SYGVKD, per germline. The trim removed 4 bases at V and 4 bases at J, leaving 8 bases unmatched. The CDR3 reads CAISGGLGYSETQYF. CDR3 DNA: TGTGCCATCAGTGGGGGACTAGGGTACTCAGAGACCCAGTACTTC.

This clone turned up a few times. The chain recombines TRBV28 with TRBJ1-2; tentative D call: TRBD1 (5 bases). CDR1 and CDR2 from the germline V gene are MDHEN and SYDVKM. The ends were cut back, 3 bases at V and 0 bases at J, with 14 bases in the middle. This CDR3 is built from 16 residues. CDR3 DNA sequence: TGTGCCAGCAGTTTGTGGCGGGGGGGGGCTAACTATGGCTACACCTTC. This translates into CASSLWRGGANYGYTF.

The chain combines TRBV7-8 with TRBJ2-5; TRBD1 matches 7 bases. With V trimmed by 5 bases and J by 3 bases, 6 bases remained unmatched. CDR1 and CDR2 from the germline V gene are SGHVS and FQNEAQ. The CDR3 spans 14 residues. The chain's CDR3 is CASSQGTAEETQYF. The CDR3 region has the DNA TGTGCCAGCAGCCAGGGGACAGCAGAAGAGACCCAGTACTTC.

This chain joins TRBV7-9 and TRBJ2-1; TRBD1 aligns across 9 bases. This CDR3 spans 15 amino acids. Germline CDR1 is SEHNR and CDR2 is FQNEAQ (reference sequence). J was trimmed by 9 bases and V by 6 bases; bases with no gene match: 12. The CDR3 coding sequence is TGTGCCAGCAGTTCACAGGGGGCGTATAAGGTTGAGCAGTTCTTC. Translation gives CASSSQGAYKVEQFF.

The table lists this clone with a few counts. The chain is built from TRBV11-2 and TRBJ1-1, with a possible D match to TRBD1 (6 bases). This CDR3 comprises 13 residues. V lost 8 bases to trimming and J lost 5 bases, with 15 bases between them. Germline CDR1 SGHAT, CDR2 FQNNGV. The CDR3 DNA reads as TGTGCCAGCCGTTCAGGGGTAACTACTGAAGCTTTCTTT. The encoded protein is CASRSGVTTEAFF.

The chain has TRBV11-2 and TRBJ2-5, with D possibly TRBD2 on 5 matching bases. Between the trimmed V and J ends, which lost 3 bases and 5 bases, there was a span of 19 bases. The CDR3 has 16 residues. The germline gives CDR1 SGHAT, CDR2 FQNNGV. The CDR3 DNA sequence: TGTGCCAGCAGCTTCCCCTCGCCACCCCCGGGGGAGACCCAGTACTTC. Residues: CASSFPSPPPGETQYF.

The gene calls are TRBV2 and TRBJ2-1; 8 bases are shared with TRBD1. Germline values: CDR1 SNHLY, CDR2 FYNNEI. The ends lost 3 bases at V and 8 bases at J; junction bases unmatched: 18. The CDR3 extends over 18 amino acids. The CDR3 region has the DNA TGTGCCAGCAGTGATTTGGGGTTTGGGCAGGGGGCGAAAGATGAGCAGTTCTTC. This sequence encodes CASSDLGFGQGAKDEQFF.

The chain recombines TRBV30 with TRBJ2-3; unclear D gene. The CDR3 is 11 amino acids. Trimming left V 2 bases short and J 2 bases short, with 2 bases between. Germline CDR1 is GTSNPN and CDR2 is SVGIG (reference sequence). CDR3 sequence: CAWSHTDTQYF. DNA of the CDR3: TGTGCCTGGAGTCACACAGATACGCAGTATTTT.

This clone showed up just once. V gene TRBV6-5 combines with J gene TRBJ1-5; 7 nucleotides match TRBD1. V lost 0 bases and J lost 7; bases outside the gene matches: 3. Per germline, CDR1 MNHEY and CDR2 SVGAGI. The CDR3 has 14 residues. CDR3 in amino acids: CASSYSAGGQPQHF. The CDR3 bases are TGTGCCAGCAGTTACTCGGCAGGGGGGCAGCCCCAGCATTTT.